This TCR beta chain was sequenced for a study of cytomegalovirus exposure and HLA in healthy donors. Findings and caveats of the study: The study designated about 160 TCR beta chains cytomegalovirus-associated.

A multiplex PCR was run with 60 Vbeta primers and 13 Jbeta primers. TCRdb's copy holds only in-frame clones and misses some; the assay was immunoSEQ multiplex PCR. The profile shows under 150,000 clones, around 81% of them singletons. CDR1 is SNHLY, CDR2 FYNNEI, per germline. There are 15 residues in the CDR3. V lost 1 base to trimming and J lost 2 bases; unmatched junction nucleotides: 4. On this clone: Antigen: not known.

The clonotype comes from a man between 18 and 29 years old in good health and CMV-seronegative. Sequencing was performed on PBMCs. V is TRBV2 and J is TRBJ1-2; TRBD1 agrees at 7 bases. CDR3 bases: TGTGCCAGCAGTGAAGTACCACAGGGGAACTATGGCTACACCTTC. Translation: CASSEVPQGNYGYTF.